This TCR beta chain was identified in a study of CD4+ T cells in melanoma. Findings of the study overall: CD8+ T cell, macrophage and B cell function reportedly correlated with neoantigen-specific CD4+ T cells.

With V trimmed by 0 bases and J by 3 bases, 5 bases remained unmatched. Germline loops: CDR1 SEHNR, CDR2 FQNEAQ (reference sequence). This CDR3 comprises 16 residues. As to this clone: Its target is unknown.

Sequencing used immunoSEQ multiplex PCR; TCRdb keeps in-frame clones, though not all of them. The repertoire holds 110,000 to 150,000 clones, about 93% seen once, with more than 1.5% in the top ten. The sequence derives from a human donor with melanoma. The chain recombines TRBV7-9 with TRBJ2-3; 8 bases are a match to TRBD1. CDR3 protein: CASSLAEDRATDTQYF. CDR3 DNA: TGTGCCAGCAGCTTAGCTGAGGACAGGGCTACAGATACGCAGTATTTT.